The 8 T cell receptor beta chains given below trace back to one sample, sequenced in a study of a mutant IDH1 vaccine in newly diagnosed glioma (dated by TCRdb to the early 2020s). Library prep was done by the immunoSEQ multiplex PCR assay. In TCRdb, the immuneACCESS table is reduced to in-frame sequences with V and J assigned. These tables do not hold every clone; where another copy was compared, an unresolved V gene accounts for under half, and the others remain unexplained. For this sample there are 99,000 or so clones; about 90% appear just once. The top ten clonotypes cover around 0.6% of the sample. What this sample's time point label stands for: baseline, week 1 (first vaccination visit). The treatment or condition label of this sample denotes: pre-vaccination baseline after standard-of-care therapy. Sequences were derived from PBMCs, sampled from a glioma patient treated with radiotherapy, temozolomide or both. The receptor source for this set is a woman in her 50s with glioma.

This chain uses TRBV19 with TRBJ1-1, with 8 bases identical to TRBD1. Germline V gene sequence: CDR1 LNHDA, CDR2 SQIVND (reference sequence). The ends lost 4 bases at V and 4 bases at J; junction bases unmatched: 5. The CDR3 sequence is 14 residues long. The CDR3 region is CASSTQGAVTEAFF. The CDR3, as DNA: TGTGCCAGTAGTACTCAGGGGGCTGTCACTGAAGCTTTCTTT.

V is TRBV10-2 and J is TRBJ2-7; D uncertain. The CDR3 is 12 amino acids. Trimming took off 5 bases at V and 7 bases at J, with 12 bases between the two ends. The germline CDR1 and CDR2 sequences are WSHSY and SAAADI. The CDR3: CASSIGGREQYF. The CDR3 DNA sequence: TGCGCCAGCAGTATAGGTGGACGGGAGCAGTACTTC.

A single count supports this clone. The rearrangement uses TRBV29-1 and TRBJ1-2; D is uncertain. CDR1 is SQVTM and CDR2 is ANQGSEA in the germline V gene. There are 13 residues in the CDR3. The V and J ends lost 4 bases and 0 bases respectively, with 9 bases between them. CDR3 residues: CSVAGTANYGYTF. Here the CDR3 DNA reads TGCAGCGTTGCAGGAACGGCTAACTATGGCTACACCTTC.

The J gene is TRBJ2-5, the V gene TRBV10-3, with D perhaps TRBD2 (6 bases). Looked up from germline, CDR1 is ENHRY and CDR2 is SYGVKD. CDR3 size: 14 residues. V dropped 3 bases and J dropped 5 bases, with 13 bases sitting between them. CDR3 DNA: TGTGCCATCAGTGACTCTAGCGTTGGGGAGACCCAGTACTTC. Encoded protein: CAISDSSVGETQYF.

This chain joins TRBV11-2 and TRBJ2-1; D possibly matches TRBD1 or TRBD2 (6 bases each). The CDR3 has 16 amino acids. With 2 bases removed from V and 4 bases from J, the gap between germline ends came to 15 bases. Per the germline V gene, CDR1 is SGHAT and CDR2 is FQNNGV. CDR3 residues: CASSLSRRRGYNEQFF. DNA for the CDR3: TGTGCCAGCAGCTTATCTAGGCGGAGGGGGTACAATGAGCAGTTCTTC.

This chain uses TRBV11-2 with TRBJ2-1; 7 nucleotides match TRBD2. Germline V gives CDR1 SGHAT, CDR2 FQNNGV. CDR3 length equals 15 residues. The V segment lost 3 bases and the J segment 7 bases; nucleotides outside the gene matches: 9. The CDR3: CASSLGEGRWNEQFF. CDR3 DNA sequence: TGTGCCAGCAGCTTGGGGGAGGGACGATGGAATGAGCAGTTCTTC.

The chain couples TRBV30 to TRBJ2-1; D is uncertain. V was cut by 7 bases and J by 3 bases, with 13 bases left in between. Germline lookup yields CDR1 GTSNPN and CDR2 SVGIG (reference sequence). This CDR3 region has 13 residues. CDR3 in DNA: TGTGCCTCATCCCGCAGTAGCTACAATGAGCAGTTCTTC. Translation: CASSRSSYNEQFF.

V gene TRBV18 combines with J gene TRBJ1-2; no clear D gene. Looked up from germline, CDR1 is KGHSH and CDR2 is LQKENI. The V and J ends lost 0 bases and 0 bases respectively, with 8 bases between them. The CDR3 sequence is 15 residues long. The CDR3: CASSPPNRSNYGYTF. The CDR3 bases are TGTGCCAGCTCACCACCTAACCGATCTAACTATGGCTACACCTTC.